This is a list of T cell receptor beta chains from one sample in a study of blood T cell repertoires in COVID-19. Profiling relied on immunoSEQ multiplex PCR, and the TCRdb table lists in-frame clones only, not all of them. This sample has some 90,000 clones, with roughly 80% found just once. Sequenced: peripheral blood. The receptors were sampled from a woman in her seventies with acute or convalescent COVID-19. The CDR3 runs from the conserved cysteine through the conserved F or W. A D gene is named only where the DNA matches it firmly. For some rows the clone size is stated as once, few or many, or as a class when expanded; others skip it.

12	TRBJ1-5	-	TRBV14	-	CASSQAPSYQHF	TGTGCCAGCAGCCAAGCCCCCTCCTACCAGCATTTT
13	TRBJ2-5	-	TRBV6-4	-	CASSSRQKETQYF	TGTGCCAGCAGTAGCCGACAGAAAGAGACCCAGTACTTC
15	TRBJ2-7	-	TRBV18	TRBD2	CASSPYLGGAYEQYF	TGTGCCAGCTCACCGTACCTCGGGGGGGCCTACGAGCAGTACTTC
12	TRBJ1-3	-	TRBV29-1	-	CSARDIRNTIYF	TGCAGCGCCCGGGACATCCGAAACACCATATATTTT
13	TRBJ2-1	once	TRBV7-3	-	CASSPWGRGFGFF	TGTGCCAGCAGCCCTTGGGGGCGGGGGTTCGGGTTCTTC
15	TRBJ2-7	-	TRBV2	-	CASRNWAGSTYEQYF	TGTGCCAGCAGAAACTGGGCAGGCTCTACCTACGAGCAGTACTTC
22	TRBJ2-3	-	TRBV7-6	TRBD2	CASSLAGLAGGPSKSGTDTQYF	TGTGCCAGCAGCTTAGCGGGACTAGCGGGAGGGCCCTCGAAGTCTGGCACAGATACGCAGTATTTT
16	TRBJ2-3	-	TRBV9	TRBD2	CASSVMTSGSTDTQYF	TGTGCCAGCAGCGTTATGACTAGCGGGAGCACAGATACGCAGTATTTT
15	TRBJ2-3	-	TRBV24-1	-	CATSEGGQSTDTQYF	TGTGCCACCAGTGAGGGGGGACAGTCCACAGATACGCAGTATTTT
14	TRBJ1-5	-	TRBV6-5	TRBD1	CASSKRQGHQPQHF	TGTGCCAGCAGTAAACGACAGGGCCATCAGCCCCAGCATTTT
12	TRBJ2-1	-	TRBV5-5	-	CASSLGVNEQFF	TGTGCCAGCAGCTTGGGCGTCAATGAGCAGTTCTTC
16	TRBJ1-5	once	TRBV28	-	CASRAGTRGVNQPQHF	TGTGCCAGCAGAGCAGGGACACGTGGAGTCAATCAGCCCCAGCATTTT
14	TRBJ2-1	-	TRBV10-3	TRBD2	CAISSLAGVGEQFF	TGTGCCATCAGTTCCCTTGCGGGAGTTGGTGAGCAGTTCTTC
16	TRBJ2-5	few	TRBV14	TRBD1	CASSQAPTGARETQYF	TGTGCCAGCAGCCAAGCCCCCACAGGGGCCCGGGAGACCCAGTACTTC
13	TRBJ1-2	-	TRBV28	-	CASSLQGSYGYTF	TGTGCCAGCAGTCTTCAGGGGTCCTATGGCTACACCTTC
17	TRBJ1-3	-	TRBV7-2	TRBD1	CASSLLVGQVSGNTIYF	TGTGCCAGCAGCTTATTGGTCGGACAGGTCTCTGGAAACACCATATATTTT
16	TRBJ2-3	once	TRBV27	-	CASSPTRLVSTDTQYF	TGTGCCAGCAGTCCGACGAGACTCGTTAGCACAGATACGCAGTATTTT
14	TRBJ2-1	-	TRBV28	TRBD2	CASSLRLAGDEQFF	TGTGCCAGCAGTTTAAGACTAGCGGGAGATGAGCAGTTCTTC
15	TRBJ2-1	-	TRBV23-1	-	CASSHSAGIYNEQFF	TGCGCCAGCAGTCATTCGGCGGGGATATACAATGAGCAGTTCTTC
15	TRBJ2-1	-	TRBV7-3	TRBD1	CASSSQGAGLSEQFF	TGTGCCAGCAGCTCGCAGGGGGCCGGGTTAAGTGAGCAGTTCTTC
15	TRBJ1-4	few	TRBV5-6	TRBD1	CASSLVGQGNEKLFF	TGTGCCAGCAGCTTGGTTGGACAGGGTAATGAAAAACTGTTTTTT
13	TRBJ2-7	-	TRBV9	-	CASSPSDSYEQYF	TGTGCCAGCAGCCCCTCGGACAGCTACGAGCAGTACTTC
13	TRBJ1-6	-	TRBV2	TRBD1	CASSEWTGLPLHF	TGTGCCAGCAGTGAATGGACAGGGCTACCCCTCCACTTT
15	TRBJ1-2	-	TRBV5-1	TRBD1	CASSSGQGVDYGYTF	TGCGCCAGCAGCTCGGGACAGGGGGTCGACTATGGCTACACCTTC
14	TRBJ1-5	-	TRBV19	TRBD1	CASSIGTDNQPQHF	TGTGCCAGTAGTATCGGGACAGACAATCAGCCCCAGCATTTT
14	TRBJ1-6	-	TRBV5-1	-	CASSLEQGNSPLHF	TGCGCCAGCAGCTTGGAACAGGGAAATTCACCCCTCCACTTT
15	TRBJ2-3	once	TRBV6-4	-	CASSAGTRGSDTQYF	TGTGCCAGCAGTGCTGGGACCAGGGGCTCAGATACGCAGTATTTT
17	TRBJ1-3	-	TRBV28	-	CASRSPLLLDSGNTIYF	TGTGCCAGCAGATCCCCATTACTCTTAGACTCTGGAAACACCATATATTTT
14	TRBJ2-7	-	TRBV3-1/TRBV3-2	-	CASSTNTGTYEQYF	TGTGCCAGCAGTACCAATACAGGGACCTACGAGCAGTACTTC